Each of the 9 T cell receptor beta chains below was sequenced from the same sample in a study of OX40 agonist ivuxolimab in advanced cancers. Profiling relied on immunoSEQ multiplex PCR, and the TCRdb table lists in-frame clones only, not all of them. This sample carries 57,000 or so clones, approximately 93% of them seen once, and the ten largest clones take more than 15%. Sequencing used CD4+ or CD8+ T cells sorted from blood, obtained in a trial of the OX40 agonist ivuxolimab. The receptors originated from an adult with an advanced solid tumor such as melanoma, head and neck, liver or kidney cancer.

The genes are TRBV11-2 and TRBJ2-1, with D perhaps being TRBD1 or TRBD2 (5 bases each). Trimming took off 1 base at V and 6 bases at J, with 16 bases between the two ends. Germline CDR1 and CDR2: SGHAT and FQNNGV. The CDR3 consists of 16 residues. The CDR3 DNA reads as TGTGCCAGCAGCTTAGGTTTTGGGGGTTTAGTCAATGAGCAGTTCTTC. Protein product: CASSLGFGGLVNEQFF.

The V gene is TRBV7-9, the J gene TRBJ2-3, with D maybe TRBD2 (6 bases). Germline V gene data show CDR1 as SEHNR and CDR2 as FQNEAQ (reference sequence). V lost 6 bases and J 4 bases, leaving 14 bases between the germline ends. The CDR3 consists of 14 residues. DNA of the CDR3: TGTGCCAGCAGTTTAACTGGGGGGTCAGATACGCAGTATTTT. It specifies CASSLTGGSDTQYF.

This rearrangement joins TRBV29-1 to TRBJ1-2; D gene uncertain. The V end was cut by 4 bases, the J end by 2 bases, with 8 bases between. The CDR3 has 12 amino acids. The V gene's germline CDR1 is SQVTM and CDR2 ANQGSEA. As DNA, the CDR3 is TGCAGCGTTGGGGCAGACAACTATGGCTACACCTTC. Protein: CSVGADNYGYTF.

The rearrangement uses TRBV28 and TRBJ2-5, with D perhaps matching TRBD1 or TRBD2 (5 bases each). The CDR3 totals 13 residues. V shed 5 bases and J shed 6 bases, with 13 bases lying between them. CDR1 and CDR2 from the germline V gene are MDHEN and SYDVKM. CDR3 amino acids: CASSAAGGKTQYF. In nucleotides, the CDR3 is TGTGCCAGCAGTGCCGCTGGGGGAAAGACCCAGTACTTC.

The chain is built from TRBV6-5 and TRBJ2-1, with no clear D. Trimming stripped 0 bases from V and 6 bases from J, with 9 bases between. The CDR3 runs 14 residues. Germline V gene data show CDR1 as MNHEY and CDR2 as SVGAGI. The CDR3 DNA is TGTGCCAGCAGTTACTCGACCTGGGGCAATGAGCAGTTCTTC. Translation gives CASSYSTWGNEQFF.

This sequence joins TRBV14 and TRBJ2-7; maybe TRBD1 (5 bases). V was pared by 1 base and J by 0 bases, with 28 bases between. The CDR3 contains 21 residues. CDR1 is SGHDN and CDR2 is FVKESK in the germline V gene. The CDR3 spells CASSQAKLNRQNRFSSYEQYF. The CDR3 coding sequence is TGTGCCAGCAGCCAAGCTAAATTAAATAGACAGAACCGGTTTAGCTCCTACGAGCAGTACTTC.

The J gene is TRBJ2-7, the V gene TRBV27; D is perhaps TRBD2 (5 bases). V lost 2 bases and J 4 bases, leaving 12 bases between the germline ends. Germline CDR1 is MNHEY and CDR2 is SMNVEV (reference sequence). The CDR3 totals 14 residues. DNA of the CDR3: TGTGCCAGCAGTTTAGGGCGGGCCGGGTACGAGCAGTACTTC. Protein product: CASSLGRAGYEQYF.

The rearrangement uses TRBV28 and TRBJ1-5; D might be TRBD1 (6 bases). The V gene lost 7 bases and the J gene lost 5 bases, with 21 bases spanning the gap. There are 16 residues in the CDR3. Germline values: CDR1 MDHEN, CDR2 SYDVKM. CDR3 DNA sequence: TGTGCCAGCACCAGCGCTGTGGGCAGGGGCCATCAGCCCCAGCATTTT. Translation: CASTSAVGRGHQPQHF.

V usage is TRBV6-5 and J usage is TRBJ2-7, with D uncertain. The V end lost 2 bases, the J end lost 3 bases, and 14 bases lay between the germline ends. The germline V gene has CDR1 MNHEY and CDR2 SVGAGI. There are 15 residues in the CDR3. The CDR3 nucleotides read TGTGCCAGCAGTTACGGAGAAGGTGTCCTCTACGAGCAGTACTTC. It codes for CASSYGEGVLYEQYF.